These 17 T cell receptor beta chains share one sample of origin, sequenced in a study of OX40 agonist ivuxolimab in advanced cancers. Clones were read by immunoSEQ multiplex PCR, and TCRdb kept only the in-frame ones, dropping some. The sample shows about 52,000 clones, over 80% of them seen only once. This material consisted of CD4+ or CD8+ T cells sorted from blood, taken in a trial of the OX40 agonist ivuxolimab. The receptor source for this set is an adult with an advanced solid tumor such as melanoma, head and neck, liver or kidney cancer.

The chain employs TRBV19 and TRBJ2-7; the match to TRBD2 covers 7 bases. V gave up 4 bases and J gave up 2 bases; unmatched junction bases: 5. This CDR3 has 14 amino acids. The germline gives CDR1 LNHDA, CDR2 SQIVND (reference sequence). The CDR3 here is CASSTASGAYEQYF. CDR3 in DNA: TGTGCCAGTAGTACGGCTAGCGGCGCCTACGAGCAGTACTTC.

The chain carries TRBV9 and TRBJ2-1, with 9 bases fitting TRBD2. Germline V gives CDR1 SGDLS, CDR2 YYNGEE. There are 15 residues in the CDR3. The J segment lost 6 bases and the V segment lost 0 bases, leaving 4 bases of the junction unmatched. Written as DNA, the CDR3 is TGTGCCAGCAGCGTAGGCGGGAGGGCCCTCAATGAGCAGTTCTTC. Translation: CASSVGGRALNEQFF. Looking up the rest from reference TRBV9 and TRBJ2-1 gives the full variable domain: DSGVTQTPKHLITATGQRVTLRCSPRSGDLSVYWYQQSLDQGLQFLIQYYNGEERAKGNILERFSAQQFPDLHSELNLSSLELGDSALYFCASSVGGRALNEQFFGPGTRLTVL.

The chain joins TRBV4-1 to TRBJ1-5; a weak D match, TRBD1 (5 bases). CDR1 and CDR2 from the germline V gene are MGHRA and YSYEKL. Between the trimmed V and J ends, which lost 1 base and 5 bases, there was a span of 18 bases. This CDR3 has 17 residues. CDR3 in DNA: TGCGCCAGCAGCCAAGTTCGCTCAGGGTCGGTATATCAGCCCCAGCATTTT. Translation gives CASSQVRSGSVYQPQHF.

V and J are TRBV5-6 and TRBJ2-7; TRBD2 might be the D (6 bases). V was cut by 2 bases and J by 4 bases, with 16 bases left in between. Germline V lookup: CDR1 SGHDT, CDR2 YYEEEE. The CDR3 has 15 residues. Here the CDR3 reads CASSLGGFGLYEQYF. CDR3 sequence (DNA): TGTGCCAGCAGCTTAGGAGGGTTCGGTCTTTACGAGCAGTACTTC. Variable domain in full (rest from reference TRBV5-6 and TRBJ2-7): DAGVTQSPTHLIKTRGQQVTLRCSPKSGHDTVSWYQQALGQGPQFIFQYYEEEERQRGNFPDRFSGHQFPNYSSELNVNALLLGDSALYLCASSLGGFGLYEQYFGPGTRLTVT.

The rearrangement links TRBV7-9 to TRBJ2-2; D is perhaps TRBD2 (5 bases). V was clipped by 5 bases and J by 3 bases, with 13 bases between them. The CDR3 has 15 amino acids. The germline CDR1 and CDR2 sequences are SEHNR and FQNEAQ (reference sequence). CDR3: CASSVGLRDTGELFF. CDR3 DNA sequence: TGTGCCAGCAGCGTCGGACTGAGAGACACCGGGGAGCTGTTTTTT.

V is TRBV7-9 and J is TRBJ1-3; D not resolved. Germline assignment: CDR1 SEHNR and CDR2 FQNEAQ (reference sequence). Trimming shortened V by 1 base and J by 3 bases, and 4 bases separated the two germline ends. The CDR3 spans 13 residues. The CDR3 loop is CASSLVNGNTIYF. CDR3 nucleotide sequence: TGTGCCAGCAGCTTAGTTAATGGAAACACCATATATTTT.

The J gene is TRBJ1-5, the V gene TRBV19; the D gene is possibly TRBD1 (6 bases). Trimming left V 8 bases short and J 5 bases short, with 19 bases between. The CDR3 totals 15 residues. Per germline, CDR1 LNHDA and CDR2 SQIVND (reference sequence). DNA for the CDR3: TGTGCCAGTCGGATGCCCGGGGGGCTGCATCAGCCCCAGCATTTT. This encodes CASRMPGGLHQPQHF. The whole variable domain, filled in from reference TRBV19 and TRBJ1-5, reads DGGITQSPKYLFRKEGQNVTLSCEQNLNHDAMYWYRQDPGQGLRLIYYSQIVNDFQKGDIAEGYSVSREKKESFPLTVTSAQKNPTAFYLCASRMPGGLHQPQHFGDGTRLSIL.

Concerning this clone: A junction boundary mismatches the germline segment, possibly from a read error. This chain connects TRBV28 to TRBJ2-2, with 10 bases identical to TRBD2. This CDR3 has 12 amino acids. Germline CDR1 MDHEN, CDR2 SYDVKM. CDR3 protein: CASSIGTSERLF. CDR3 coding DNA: TGTGCCAGCAGTATCGGGACTAGCGAACGGCTTTTT.

As DNA, the CDR3 is TGTGCCAGCAGCGTTAGCGGGCCCACAGATACGCAGTATTTT. As protein: CASSVSGPTDTQYF. The chain links TRBV9 to TRBJ2-3, with TRBD2 matching over 7 bases. V lost 2 bases to trimming and J lost 2 bases; unmatched junction nucleotides: 2. The CDR3 extends over 14 amino acids. Germline V gene lookup returns CDR1 SGDLS and CDR2 YYNGEE.

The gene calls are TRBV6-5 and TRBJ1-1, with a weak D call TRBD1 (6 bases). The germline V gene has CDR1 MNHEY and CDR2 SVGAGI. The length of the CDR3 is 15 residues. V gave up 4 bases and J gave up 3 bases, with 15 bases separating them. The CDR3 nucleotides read TGTGCCAGCAGTTCCAACAGGGAAGGAGACACTGAAGCTTTCTTT. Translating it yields CASSSNREGDTEAFF.

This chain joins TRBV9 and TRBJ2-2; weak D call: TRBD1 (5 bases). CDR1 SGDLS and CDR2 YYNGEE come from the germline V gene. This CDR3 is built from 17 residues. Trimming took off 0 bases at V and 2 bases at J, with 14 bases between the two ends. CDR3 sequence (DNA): TGTGCCAGCAGCGTAGCCCGAGGACACCTTAACACCGGGGAGCTGTTTTTT. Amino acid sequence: CASSVARGHLNTGELFF.

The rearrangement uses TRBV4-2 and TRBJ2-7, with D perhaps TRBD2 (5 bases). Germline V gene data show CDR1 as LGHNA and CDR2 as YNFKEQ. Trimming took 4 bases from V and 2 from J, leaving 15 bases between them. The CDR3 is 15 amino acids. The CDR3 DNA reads TGTGCCAGCAGCCGAGAAGGCGGGTCTACCTACGAGCAGTACTTC. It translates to CASSREGGSTYEQYF.

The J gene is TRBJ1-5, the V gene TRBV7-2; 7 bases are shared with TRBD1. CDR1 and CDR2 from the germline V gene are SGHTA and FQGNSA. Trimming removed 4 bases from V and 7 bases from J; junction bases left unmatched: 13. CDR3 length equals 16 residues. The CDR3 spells CASSSGVGGAEQPQHF. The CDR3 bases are TGTGCCAGCAGCTCAGGGGTAGGGGGCGCAGAACAGCCCCAGCATTTT.

DNA for the CDR3: TGCGCCAGCAGCCAAGAGGTAGCGGGAGGAAGCCTCTACGAGCAGTACTTC. Amino acid sequence: CASSQEVAGGSLYEQYF. V and J are TRBV4-3 and TRBJ2-7; 10 nucleotides match TRBD2. V was clipped by 0 bases and J by 3 bases; unmatched bases: 8. CDR3 length equals 17 residues. The germline CDR1 and CDR2 sequences are LGHNA and YSLEER.

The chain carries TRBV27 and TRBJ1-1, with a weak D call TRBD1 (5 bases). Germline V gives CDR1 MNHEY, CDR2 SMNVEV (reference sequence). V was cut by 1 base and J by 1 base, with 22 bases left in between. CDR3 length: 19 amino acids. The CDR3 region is CASSLYFPSGMDSNTEAFF. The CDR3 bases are TGTGCCAGCAGTTTATATTTTCCGTCAGGGATGGACTCGAACACTGAAGCTTTCTTT.

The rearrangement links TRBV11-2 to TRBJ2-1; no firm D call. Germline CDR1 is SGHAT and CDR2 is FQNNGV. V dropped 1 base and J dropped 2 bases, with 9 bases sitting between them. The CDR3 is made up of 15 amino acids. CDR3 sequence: CASSLVDSPYNEQFF. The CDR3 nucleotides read TGTGCCAGCAGCTTAGTAGACTCACCCTACAATGAGCAGTTCTTC.

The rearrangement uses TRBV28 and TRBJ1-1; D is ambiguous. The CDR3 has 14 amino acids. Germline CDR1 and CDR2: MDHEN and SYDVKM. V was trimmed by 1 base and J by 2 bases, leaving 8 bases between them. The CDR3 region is CASSLLSDNTEAFF. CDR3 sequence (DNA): TGTGCCAGCAGTTTATTGTCGGATAACACTGAAGCTTTCTTT.